This record covers a single TCR beta chain. Vbeta (60) and Jbeta (13) primers were used in the PCR. Repertoires were generated with immunoSEQ multiplex PCR, while TCRdb's copy carries only in-frame clones and drops some. The table has 110,000 or so clones, approximately 82% seen once; the top ten hold roughly 8%. This entry comes from a study of cytomegalovirus exposure and HLA in healthy donors. V trimming: 0 bases; J trimming: 2 bases; junction bases outside the gene matches: 3. The germline gives CDR1 LGHNA, CDR2 YSLEER. The CDR3 is 16 residues long. The sequenced sample was PBMCs. The source of this sequence is a man aged 35-49 years in good health and CMV-seropositive. This chain links TRBV4-3 with TRBJ2-3, with 9 bases lining up with TRBD2. This CDR3 reads CASSQEIAGATDTQYF. As DNA, the CDR3 is TGCGCCAGCAGCCAAGAAATAGCGGGGGCCACAGATACGCAGTATTTT.